These T cell receptor beta chains were read from a single sample in a study of blood T cell repertoires in COVID-19. Measured with immunoSEQ multiplex PCR; TCRdb has only the in-frame clones, and not every one. The table lists about 53,000 clones, 80% to 90% of them singletons. Sequencing input: peripheral blood. The receptors stem from a man at least 80 years old with acute or convalescent COVID-19. CDR3s include the opening cysteine and the closing phenylalanine or tryptophan.

j_call	v_call	cdr3_aa
TRBJ2-2	TRBV19	CASSKAGTNTGELFF
TRBJ2-7	TRBV10-3	CAISEARTPWQQYF
TRBJ2-7	TRBV5-5	CASSPGLVEQYF
TRBJ2-7	TRBV25-1	CASSESTGGRSYEQYF
TRBJ2-1	TRBV7-3	CASSLGFSGGAINEQFF
TRBJ1-1	TRBV5-1	CASSLATAKNTEAFF
TRBJ1-2	TRBV4-3	CASSQWTPGNYGYTF
TRBJ1-6	TRBV7-2	CASSLGDRGLSYNSPLHF
TRBJ2-3	TRBV10-3	CAISETSGETDTQYF
TRBJ1-2	TRBV5-1	CASSFNPDRGPSGYGYTF
TRBJ1-6	TRBV6-5	CASRGYSYNSPLHF
TRBJ1-5	TRBV18	CASSPISGNQPQHF
TRBJ1-3	TRBV2	CASQLGSFSGNTIYF
TRBJ1-6	TRBV3-1/TRBV3-2	CASRQGVRENSPLHF
TRBJ2-2	TRBV11-3	CASSPGGGRNTGELFF
TRBJ1-1	TRBV15	CATSRIGRGDTEAFF
TRBJ1-2	TRBV2	CASSVGQGFSGYTF
TRBJ2-7	TRBV7-2	CASSLRTGASSYEQYF
TRBJ2-2	TRBV15	CATSRDIPGSNTGELFF
TRBJ1-2	TRBV6-4	CASSQTASNYGYTF
TRBJ1-6	TRBV18	CASSPPIAGSPLHF
TRBJ2-7	TRBV19	CASSTPGLVYYEQYF
TRBJ1-2	TRBV5-4	CASSPIGGVGYGYTF
TRBJ2-5	TRBV12-3/TRBV12-4	CASSLRETQYF
TRBJ2-5	TRBV7-6	CASSLVASGYAQETQYF
TRBJ2-2	TRBV4-2	CASSPGAAQVTGELFF
TRBJ2-7	TRBV5-1	CASSLAPETYEQYF
TRBJ2-3	TRBV10-3	CAISTVGLAGGEQYF
TRBJ1-1	TRBV5-1	CASSQTPRQHMNTEAFF